The 32 T cell receptor beta chains given below trace back to one sample, sequenced in a study of identifying expanded T cells in peripheral blood. TCRdb keeps only in-frame clones here, not all; method: immunoSEQ multiplex PCR. This table has fewer than 110,000 clones, around 88% appearing once. Sample: blood. These receptors came from a person aged 18 to 70 in good health.

In nucleotides, the CDR3 is TGTGCCAGCACTCAGGGGGCGGGCACCGGGGAGCTGTTTTTT. Its protein is CASTQGAGTGELFF. This chain joins TRBV2 and TRBJ2-2; 8 positions match TRBD1. V was clipped by 7 bases and J by 4 bases; unmatched bases: 5. The CDR3 is made up of 14 amino acids. Per germline, CDR1 SNHLY and CDR2 FYNNEI. The full variable domain, rest sourced from reference TRBV2 and TRBJ2-2, is EPEVTQTPSHQVTQMGQEVILRCVPISNHLYFYWYRQILGQKVEFLVSFYNNEISEKSEIFDDQFSVERPDGSNFTLKIRSTKLEDSAMYFCASTQGAGTGELFFGEGSRLTVL.

This sequence joins TRBV19 and TRBJ1-2, with a tentative D call TRBD1 (5 bases). Germline V gene sequence: CDR1 LNHDA, CDR2 SQIVND (reference sequence). Trimming stripped 9 bases from V and 0 bases from J, with 11 bases between. The CDR3 is 13 residues long. This CDR3 is CARNNRTNYGYTF. Here the CDR3 DNA reads TGTGCCAGAAATAACAGGACTAACTATGGCTACACCTTC.

The V and J genes are TRBV7-2 and TRBJ2-7; 9 bases agree with TRBD2. The CDR3 spans 15 residues. Germline loops: CDR1 SGHTA, CDR2 FQGNSA. The junction had 3 bases not matched to a gene; V was cut back by 2 bases and J by 1 base. CDR3 bases: TGTGCCAGCAGCTTAAAAGCGGGGGGTTCCTACGAGCAGTACTTC. Its translation is CASSLKAGGSYEQYF. Combining the CDR3 with reference TRBV7-2 and TRBJ2-7 gives the whole variable domain GAGVSQSPSNKVTEKGKDVELRCDPISGHTALYWYRQSLGQGLEFLIYFQGNSAPDKSGLPSDRFSAERTGGSVSTLTIQRTQQEDSAVYLCASSLKAGGSYEQYFGPGTRLTVT.

The rearrangement joins TRBV28 to TRBJ1-6; D is possibly TRBD1 (6 bases). The V and J ends lost 4 bases and 8 bases respectively, with 15 bases between them. Germline lookup yields CDR1 MDHEN and CDR2 SYDVKM. The CDR3 spans 15 residues. Written as DNA, the CDR3 is TGTGCCAGCAGTTCTAACCAGGGGCGGGATTCACCCCTCCACTTT. Its protein product is CASSSNQGRDSPLHF.

The CDR3 bases are TGTGCCAGCAGTCCCAGACGGATGAACACTGAAGCTTTCTTT. Amino acid sequence: CASSPRRMNTEAFF. The V and J genes are TRBV27 and TRBJ1-1; D is uncertain. Deletions cut 5 bases from V and 0 bases from J, with 10 bases between. Germline CDR1 MNHEY, CDR2 SMNVEV (reference sequence). This CDR3 comprises 14 residues.

In the case of this clone: One end of the junction varies from germline; a read error may be responsible. This chain uses TRBV7-2 with TRBJ2-3, with 12 bases fitting TRBD1. This CDR3 is built from 13 residues. In germline, CDR1 is SGHTA, CDR2 FQGNSA. CDR3 sequence reads: CASSLNLGQGAFF. The CDR3 nucleotides are TGTGCCAGCAGCCTAAACCTGGGACAGGGGGCTTTTTTT.

This clone turned up a few times. The J gene is TRBJ2-1, the V gene TRBV7-2; D gene ambiguous. CDR3 size: 15 residues. The germline V gene encodes CDR1 SGHTA and CDR2 FQGNSA. Trimming left V 2 bases short and J 0 bases short, with 8 bases between. In DNA, the CDR3 is TGTGCCAGCAGCTTATTCCCGAGCTCCTACAATGAGCAGTTCTTC. Translation: CASSLFPSSYNEQFF.

The chain uses TRBV7-2 and TRBJ2-3; 7 positions match TRBD2. J gave up 2 bases and V 5 bases, and 7 bases lay outside the gene matches. CDR1 is SGHTA and CDR2 is FQGNSA in the germline V gene. The CDR3 sequence is 15 residues long. The CDR3 region has the DNA TGTGCCAGCAGCCCCCGGGACTATTTCACAGATACGCAGTATTTT. The encoded protein is CASSPRDYFTDTQYF.

The rearrangement links TRBV28 to TRBJ1-6; D perhaps matches TRBD1 (5 bases). Germline loops: CDR1 MDHEN, CDR2 SYDVKM. The CDR3 is made up of 14 amino acids. The germline V and J ends were trimmed by 4 bases and 9 bases, with 13 bases remaining between them. The CDR3 spells CASSWGGSGSPLHF. DNA of the CDR3: TGTGCCAGCAGTTGGGGCGGTTCGGGTTCACCCCTCCACTTT.

V is TRBV6-4 and J is TRBJ2-1; D remains ambiguous. The CDR3 length is 11 residues. V lost 7 bases and J lost 9, with 10 bases in between. The germline gives CDR1 MRHNA, CDR2 SNTAGT. For the CDR3, the DNA is TGTGCCAGCACCTTCGTGGGTGAGCAGTTCTTC. Translated, it gives CASTFVGEQFF.

The table lists this clone with a count of one. J is TRBJ2-2 and V is TRBV21-1. TRBV21-1 is recorded as a pseudogene. The length of the CDR3 is 14 residues. The CDR3 sequence is CASRGRELTGELFF. CDR3 coding DNA: TGTGCCAGCCGGGGGCGAGAGTTAACCGGGGAGCTGTTTTTT.

The chain is built from TRBV4-3 and TRBJ2-3; D perhaps matches TRBD2 (6 bases). In germline, CDR1 is LGHNA, CDR2 YSLEER. Trimming shortened V by 1 base and J by 1 base, and 9 bases separated the two germline ends. The CDR3 is 15 residues long. The CDR3 nucleotides are TGCGCCAGCAGCCAAGGTGCTAGCGGCACAGATACGCAGTATTTT. Translating it yields CASSQGASGTDTQYF.

This chain joins TRBV13 and TRBJ1-2; a weak D match, TRBD1 (5 bases). Germline values: CDR1 PRHDT, CDR2 FYEKMQ (reference sequence). Trimming pared 0 bases from V and 4 bases from J, leaving 15 bases between. This CDR3 has 16 residues. In DNA form, the CDR3 reads TGTGCCAGCAGCTTAGGGTCCGGTAGGGGTAGCTATGGCTACACCTTC. Protein: CASSLGSGRGSYGYTF. Filled out from reference TRBV13 and TRBJ1-2, the complete variable domain reads AAGVIQSPRHLIKEKRETATLKCYPIPRHDTVYWYQQGPGQDPQFLISFYEKMQSDKGSIPDRFSAQQFSDYHSELNMSSLELGDSALYFCASSLGSGRGSYGYTFGSGTRLTVV.

CDR3 sequence reads: CASSSRTRDTQYF. The CDR3 region has the DNA TGTGCCAGCAGTTCCCGGACTAGAGATACGCAGTATTTT. The chain carries TRBV11-3 and TRBJ2-3; 7 nucleotides agree with TRBD2. Germline trimming cut 6 bases from V and 5 bases from J; bases unmatched to any gene: 5. Germline lookup yields CDR1 SGHNT and CDR2 YENEEA. CDR3 size: 13 residues.

V is TRBV19 and J is TRBJ2-3, with D possibly TRBD2 on 7 matching bases. Germline V gives CDR1 LNHDA, CDR2 SQIVND (reference sequence). CDR3 length: 16 amino acids. The V end lost 5 bases, the J end lost 1 base, and 16 bases lay between the germline ends. The CDR3 nucleotides are TGTGCCAGTAGTTCAGGACTAGGGGGGGGCACAGATACGCAGTATTTT. Encoded protein: CASSSGLGGGTDTQYF.

The rearrangement joins TRBV9 to TRBJ2-7, with D unclear. Trimming removed 0 bases from V and 5 bases from J, with 12 bases in between. CDR1 is SGDLS and CDR2 is YYNGEE in the germline V gene. There are 14 residues in the CDR3. CDR3 nucleotide sequence: TGTGCCAGCAGCGTAGCGTCTCAAGGCCACGAGCAGTACTTC. This sequence encodes CASSVASQGHEQYF. Looking up the rest from reference TRBV9 and TRBJ2-7 gives the full variable domain: DSGVTQTPKHLITATGQRVTLRCSPRSGDLSVYWYQQSLDQGLQFLIQYYNGEERAKGNILERFSAQQFPDLHSELNLSSLELGDSALYFCASSVASQGHEQYFGPGTRLTVT.

The J gene is TRBJ1-4, the V gene TRBV6-4; 7 nucleotides agree with TRBD1. With V trimmed by 8 bases and J by 6 bases, 6 bases remained unmatched. Germline values: CDR1 MRHNA, CDR2 SNTAGT. The CDR3 spans 13 residues. The CDR3 DNA reads as TGTGCCAGCCCTACGGGACAGCATGAAAAACTGTTTTTT. Translated, it gives CASPTGQHEKLFF.

The V call is TRBV9, the J call TRBJ2-7; D is ambiguous. CDR1 is SGDLS and CDR2 is YYNGEE in the germline V gene. Trimming shortened V by 3 bases and J by 4 bases, and 8 bases separated the two germline ends. The CDR3 length is 12 residues. As DNA, the CDR3 is TGTGCCAGCAGCGCCAACCAATACGAGCAGTACTTC. It yields the protein CASSANQYEQYF.

As concerns this clone: One end of the junction varies from germline; a read error may be responsible. The chain joins TRBV15 to TRBJ1-2; TRBD1 matches 7 bases. This CDR3 is built from 14 residues. Per germline, CDR1 LNHNV and CDR2 YYDKDF (reference sequence). The CDR3: CATGRAGTAYGYTF. CDR3 nucleotides: TGTGCCACCGGCAGAGCCGGGACAGCGTATGGCTACACCTTC.

The genes are TRBV19 and TRBJ2-7; 10 bases match TRBD1. The junction had 8 bases not matched to a gene; V was cut back by 10 bases and J by 5 bases. CDR1 and CDR2 (germline): LNHDA, SQIVND (reference sequence). The CDR3 has 13 residues. Written as DNA, the CDR3 is TGTGCCACCGCAAGACAGGGGGCGGACGAGCAGTACTTC. Protein product: CATARQGADEQYF.

The V call is TRBV6-5, the J call TRBJ2-7, with D unresolved. Looked up from germline, CDR1 is MNHEY and CDR2 is SVGAGI. CDR3 size: 13 residues. V lost 7 bases and J 4 bases, leaving 14 bases between the germline ends. The CDR3 here is CASKMDGRYEQYF. CDR3 sequence (DNA): TGTGCCAGCAAAATGGACGGCAGGTACGAGCAGTACTTC.

This clone has just one count. This rearrangement joins TRBV19 to TRBJ1-5; D is ambiguous. Trimming stripped 5 bases from V and 5 bases from J, with 16 bases between. This CDR3 region has 15 residues. The V gene's germline CDR1 is LNHDA and CDR2 SQIVND (reference sequence). This CDR3 reads CASSSPPQVDQPQHF. In DNA form, the CDR3 reads TGTGCCAGTAGTTCCCCACCTCAGGTGGATCAGCCCCAGCATTTT.

The chain couples TRBV2 to TRBJ2-7; 10 bases are a match to TRBD2. Germline CDR1 reads SNHLY; CDR2 reads FYNNEI. The CDR3 has 14 amino acids. Unmatched junction bases numbered 2, after V lost 2 bases and J lost 4 bases. The CDR3 region has the DNA TGTGCCAGCAGTGAAACTAGCGGGGTATACGAGCAGTACTTC. Translation: CASSETSGVYEQYF. The variable domain in full, completed from reference TRBV2 and TRBJ2-7, reads EPEVTQTPSHQVTQMGQEVILRCVPISNHLYFYWYRQILGQKVEFLVSFYNNEISEKSEIFDDQFSVERPDGSNFTLKIRSTKLEDSAMYFCASSETSGVYEQYFGPGTRLTVT.

This clone occurred once. V and J are TRBV13 and TRBJ1-2, with 7 positions matching TRBD1. The CDR3 spans 18 residues. J was trimmed by 4 bases and V by 0 bases; bases with no gene match: 14. Germline assignment: CDR1 PRHDT and CDR2 FYEKMQ (reference sequence). The CDR3 DNA follows: TGTGCCAGCAGCTTAGGCGGGGTGGTATCGGACAGGCCCTATGGCTACACCTTC. It is translated as CASSLGGVVSDRPYGYTF.

The chain links TRBV6-5 to TRBJ2-7; the match to TRBD1 covers 9 bases. There are 14 residues in the CDR3. After removal of 7 bases from V and 6 bases from J, the junction contained 10 bases not matched to a gene. From germline, CDR1 is MNHEY and CDR2 SVGAGI. This chain's CDR3 is CASTLQGARGEQYF. The CDR3 nucleotides are TGTGCCAGCACCCTACAGGGGGCTCGCGGCGAGCAGTACTTC.

This clone was counted only a few times. This chain's CDR3 is CASSLQTGSNQPQHF. As DNA, the CDR3 is TGTGCCAGCAGTTTACAAACAGGGAGCAATCAGCCCCAGCATTTT. The chain links TRBV28 to TRBJ1-5; D may be TRBD1 (6 bases). CDR1 MDHEN and CDR2 SYDVKM come from the germline V gene. The CDR3 loop spans 15 amino acids. Trimming took 2 bases from V and 1 from J, leaving 9 bases between them.

This clone was counted once. The chain recombines TRBV6-5 with TRBJ2-7; D gene uncertain. Trimming left V 0 bases short and J 0 bases short, with 12 bases between. Germline V lookup: CDR1 MNHEY, CDR2 SVGAGI. This CDR3 has 16 amino acids. Written as DNA, the CDR3 is TGTGCCAGCAGTTACTCAGCGTGGCAGAGCTCCTACGAGCAGTACTTC. It specifies CASSYSAWQSSYEQYF.

This rearrangement joins TRBV30 to TRBJ2-1; either TRBD1 or TRBD2 may fit D (5 bases each). The germline V gene encodes CDR1 GTSNPN and CDR2 SVGIG (reference sequence). The CDR3 consists of 17 residues. Trimming removed 3 bases at V and 9 bases at J, with 27 bases between. CDR3 sequence: CAWSLLQDFPGMGEQFF. Written as DNA, the CDR3 is TGTGCCTGGAGCCTCCTACAGGATTTCCCCGGGATGGGTGAGCAGTTCTTC. The variable domain in full, with the rest retrieved from reference TRBV30 and TRBJ2-1, is SQTIHQWPATLVQPVGSPLSLECTVEGTSNPNLYWYRQAAGRGLQLLFYSVGIGQISSEVPQNLSASRPQDRQFILSSKKLLLSDSGFYLCAWSLLQDFPGMGEQFFGPGTRLTVL.

This chain connects TRBV7-9 to TRBJ2-3; D perhaps matches TRBD2 (6 bases). Germline V gene lookup returns CDR1 SEHNR and CDR2 FQNEAQ (reference sequence). Trimming stripped 2 bases from V and 7 bases from J, with 16 bases between. The CDR3 is made up of 15 amino acids. As DNA, the CDR3 is TGTGCCAGCAGCTTACCGGGGACTCCTTCTTATACGCAGTATTTT. This sequence encodes CASSLPGTPSYTQYF. The whole variable domain, remainder taken from reference TRBV7-9 and TRBJ2-3, is DTGVSQNPRHKITKRGQNVTFRCDPISEHNRLYWYRQTLGQGPEFLTYFQNEAQLEKSRLLSDRFSAERPKGSFSTLEIQRTEQGDSAMYLCASSLPGTPSYTQYFGPGTRLTVL.

The rearrangement links TRBV19 to TRBJ1-2, with 7 bases fitting TRBD1. The CDR3 is made up of 15 amino acids. With V trimmed by 5 bases and J by 6 bases, 12 bases remained unmatched. Germline lookup yields CDR1 LNHDA and CDR2 SQIVND (reference sequence). The CDR3 protein is CASSSNRGDVDGYTF. The CDR3 coding sequence is TGTGCCAGTAGTTCTAACAGGGGCGATGTCGATGGCTACACCTTC. Full variable domain (outside the CDR3, taken from reference TRBV19 and TRBJ1-2): DGGITQSPKYLFRKEGQNVTLSCEQNLNHDAMYWYRQDPGQGLRLIYYSQIVNDFQKGDIAEGYSVSREKKESFPLTVTSAQKNPTAFYLCASSSNRGDVDGYTFGSGTRLTVV.

This clone was observed a single time. V and J are TRBV5-1 and TRBJ2-5, with a weak D call TRBD1 (6 bases). Germline V gene sequence: CDR1 SGHRS, CDR2 YFSETQ. V was trimmed by 4 bases and J by 7 bases, leaving 23 bases between them. The CDR3 sequence is 16 residues long. CDR3 amino acids: CASSRTPTGDRRTQYF. CDR3 bases: TGCGCCAGCAGCCGCACCCCGACAGGAGACCGTCGGACCCAGTACTTC.

The chain carries TRBV25-1 and TRBJ1-5; D ambiguous. Germline CDR1 and CDR2: MGHDK and SYGVNS. The CDR3 has 14 residues. The V gene lost 3 bases and the J gene lost 5 bases, with 11 bases spanning the gap. The CDR3 reads CASSEAVGDQPQHF. The CDR3 DNA reads as TGTGCCAGCAGTGAGGCGGTCGGAGATCAGCCCCAGCATTTT.